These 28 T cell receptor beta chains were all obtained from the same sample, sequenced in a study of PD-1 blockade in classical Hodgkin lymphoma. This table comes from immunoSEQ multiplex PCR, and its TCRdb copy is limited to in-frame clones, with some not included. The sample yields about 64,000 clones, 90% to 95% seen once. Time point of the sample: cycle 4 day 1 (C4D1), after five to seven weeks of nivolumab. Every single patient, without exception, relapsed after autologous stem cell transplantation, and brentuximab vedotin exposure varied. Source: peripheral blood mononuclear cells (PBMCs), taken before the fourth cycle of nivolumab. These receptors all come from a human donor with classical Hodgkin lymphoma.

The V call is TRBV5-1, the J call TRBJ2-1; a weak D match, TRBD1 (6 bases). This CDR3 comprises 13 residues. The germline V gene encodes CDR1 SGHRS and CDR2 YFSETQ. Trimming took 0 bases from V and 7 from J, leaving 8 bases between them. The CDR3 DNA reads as TGCGCCAGCAGCTTGGCCCAGGGGAATGAGCAGTTCTTC. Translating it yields CASSLAQGNEQFF.

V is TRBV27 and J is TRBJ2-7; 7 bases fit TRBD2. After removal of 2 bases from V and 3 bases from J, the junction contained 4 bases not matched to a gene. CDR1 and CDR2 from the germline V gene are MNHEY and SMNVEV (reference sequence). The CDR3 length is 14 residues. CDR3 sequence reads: CASSLGGRFYEQYF. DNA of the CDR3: TGTGCCAGCAGTTTAGGCGGGAGATTCTACGAGCAGTACTTC.

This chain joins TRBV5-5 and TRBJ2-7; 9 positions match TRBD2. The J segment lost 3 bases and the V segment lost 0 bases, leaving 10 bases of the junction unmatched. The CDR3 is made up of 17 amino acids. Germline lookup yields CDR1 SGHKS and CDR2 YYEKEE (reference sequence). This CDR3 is CASSLEDWASGDYEQYF. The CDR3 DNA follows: TGTGCCAGCAGCTTGGAGGATTGGGCTAGCGGGGACTACGAGCAGTACTTC.

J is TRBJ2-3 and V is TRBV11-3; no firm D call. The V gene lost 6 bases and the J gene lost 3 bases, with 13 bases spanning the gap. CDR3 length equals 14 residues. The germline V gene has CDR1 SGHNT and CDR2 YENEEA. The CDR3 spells CASSHRTKTDTQYF. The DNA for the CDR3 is TGTGCCAGCAGTCATAGAACAAAGACAGATACGCAGTATTTT.

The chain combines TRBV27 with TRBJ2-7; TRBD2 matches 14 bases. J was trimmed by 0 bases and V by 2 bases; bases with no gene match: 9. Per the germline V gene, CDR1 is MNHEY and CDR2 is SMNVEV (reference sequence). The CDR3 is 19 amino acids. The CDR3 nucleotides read TGTGCCAGCAGTTTAACCGGGACTAGCGGGAGAATTGGCTCCTACGAGCAGTACTTC. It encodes CASSLTGTSGRIGSYEQYF.

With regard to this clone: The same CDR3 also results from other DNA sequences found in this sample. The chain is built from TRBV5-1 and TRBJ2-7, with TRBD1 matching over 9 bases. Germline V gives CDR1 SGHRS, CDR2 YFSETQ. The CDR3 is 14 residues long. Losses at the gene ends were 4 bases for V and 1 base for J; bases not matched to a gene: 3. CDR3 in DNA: TGCGCCAGCAGCCCGGACAGGGGATCCTACGAGCAGTACTTC. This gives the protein CASSPDRGSYEQYF. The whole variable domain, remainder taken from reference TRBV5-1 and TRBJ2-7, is KAGVTQTPRYLIKTRGQQVTLSCSPISGHRSVSWYQQTPGQGLQFLFEYFSETQRNKGNFPGRFSGRQFSNSRSEMNVSTLELGDSALYLCASSPDRGSYEQYFGPGTRLTVT.

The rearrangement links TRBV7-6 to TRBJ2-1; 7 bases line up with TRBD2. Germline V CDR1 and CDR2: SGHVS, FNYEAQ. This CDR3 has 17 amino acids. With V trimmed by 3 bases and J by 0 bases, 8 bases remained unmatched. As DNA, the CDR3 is TGTGCCAGCAGCTTGGAAGTAGGCGGGAGCTCCTACAATGAGCAGTTCTTC. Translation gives CASSLEVGGSSYNEQFF.

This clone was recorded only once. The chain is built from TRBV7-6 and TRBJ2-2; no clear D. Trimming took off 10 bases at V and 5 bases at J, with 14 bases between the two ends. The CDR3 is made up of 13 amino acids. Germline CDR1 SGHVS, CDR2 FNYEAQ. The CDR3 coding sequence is TGTGCCACGACGGGCCAATTTACCGGGGAGCTGTTTTTT. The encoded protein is CATTGQFTGELFF.

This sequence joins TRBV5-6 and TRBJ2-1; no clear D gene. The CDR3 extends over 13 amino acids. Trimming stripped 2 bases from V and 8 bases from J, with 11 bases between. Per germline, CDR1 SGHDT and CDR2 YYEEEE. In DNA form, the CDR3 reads TGTGCCAGCAGCTTTGGCCAGTGGGATGAGCAGTTCTTC. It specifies CASSFGQWDEQFF.

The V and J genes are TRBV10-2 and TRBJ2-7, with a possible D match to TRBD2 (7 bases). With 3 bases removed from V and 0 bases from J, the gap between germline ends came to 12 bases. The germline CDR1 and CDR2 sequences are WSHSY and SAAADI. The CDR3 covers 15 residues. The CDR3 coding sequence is TGCGCCAGCAGTGACGGGGGGCGGAGCTCCTACGAGCAGTACTTC. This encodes CASSDGGRSSYEQYF.

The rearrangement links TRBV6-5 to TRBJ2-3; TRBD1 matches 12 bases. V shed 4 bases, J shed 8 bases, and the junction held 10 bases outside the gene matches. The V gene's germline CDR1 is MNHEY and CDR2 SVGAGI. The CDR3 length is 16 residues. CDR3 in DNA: TGTGCCAGCAGTTCCCCGCCGGGACAGGGGGCGACTACGCAGTATTTT. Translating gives CASSSPPGQGATTQYF.

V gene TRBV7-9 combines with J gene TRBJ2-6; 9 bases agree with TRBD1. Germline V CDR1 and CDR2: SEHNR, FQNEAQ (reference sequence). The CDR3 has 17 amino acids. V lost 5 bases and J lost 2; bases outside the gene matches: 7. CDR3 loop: CASSQWDRAPGANVLTF. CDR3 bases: TGTGCCAGCAGCCAGTGGGACAGGGCCCCTGGGGCCAACGTCCTGACTTTC.

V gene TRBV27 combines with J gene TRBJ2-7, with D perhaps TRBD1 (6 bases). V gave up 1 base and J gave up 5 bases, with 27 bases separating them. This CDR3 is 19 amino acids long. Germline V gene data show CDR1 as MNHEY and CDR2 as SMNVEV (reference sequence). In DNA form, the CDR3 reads TGTGCCAGCAGTTTATTTCGAATACCCGACTTCCGCAGGGGCAACGAGCAGTACTTC. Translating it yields CASSLFRIPDFRRGNEQYF.

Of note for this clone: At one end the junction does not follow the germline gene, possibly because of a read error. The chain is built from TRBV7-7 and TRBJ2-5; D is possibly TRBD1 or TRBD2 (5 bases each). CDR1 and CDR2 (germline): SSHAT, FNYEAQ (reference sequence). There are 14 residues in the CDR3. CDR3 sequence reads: CASSLGTVQETQYF. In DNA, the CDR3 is TGTGCTAGCAGCTTAGGGACGGTCCAAGAGACCCAGTACTTC.

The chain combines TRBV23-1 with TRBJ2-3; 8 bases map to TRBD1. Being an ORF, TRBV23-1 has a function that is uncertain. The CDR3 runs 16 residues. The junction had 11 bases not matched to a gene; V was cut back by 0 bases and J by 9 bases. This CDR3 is CASSQSLGQGTQTQYF. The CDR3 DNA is TGCGCCAGCAGTCAATCCCTAGGACAGGGTACCCAAACGCAGTATTTT.

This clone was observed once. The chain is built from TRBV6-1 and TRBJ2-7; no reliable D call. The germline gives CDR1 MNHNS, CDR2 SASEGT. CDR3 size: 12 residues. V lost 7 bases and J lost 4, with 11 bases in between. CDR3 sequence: CASTPRAYEQYF. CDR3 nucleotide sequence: TGTGCCAGCACCCCTAGAGCTTACGAGCAGTACTTC.

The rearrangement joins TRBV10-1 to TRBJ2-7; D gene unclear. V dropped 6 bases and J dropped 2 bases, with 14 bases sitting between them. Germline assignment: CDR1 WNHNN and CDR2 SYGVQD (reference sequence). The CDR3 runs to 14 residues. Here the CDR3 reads CASSQEPAPYEQYF. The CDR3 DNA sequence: TGCGCCAGCAGCCAAGAACCAGCGCCCTACGAGCAGTACTTC.

The CDR3 sequence: CAGDSSGNTIYF. The CDR3 DNA is TGTGCCGGAGACAGCTCTGGAAACACCATATATTTT. V gene TRBV6-5 combines with J gene TRBJ1-3, with D possibly being TRBD1 (5 bases). Trimming took 11 bases from V and 0 from J, leaving 8 bases between them. CDR1 and CDR2 (germline): MNHEY, SVGAGI. The CDR3 runs 12 residues.

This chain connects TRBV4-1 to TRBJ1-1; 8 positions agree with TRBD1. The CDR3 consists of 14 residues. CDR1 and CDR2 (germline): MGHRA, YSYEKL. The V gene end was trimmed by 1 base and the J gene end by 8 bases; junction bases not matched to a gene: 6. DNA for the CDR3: TGCGCCAGCAGCCAAGCAGGGGGCGCGAGGGAAGCTTTCTTT. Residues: CASSQAGGAREAFF.

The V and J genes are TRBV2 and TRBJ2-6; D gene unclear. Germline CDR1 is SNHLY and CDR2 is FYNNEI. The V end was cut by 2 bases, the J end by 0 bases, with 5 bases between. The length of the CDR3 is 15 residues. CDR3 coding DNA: TGTGCCAGCAGTGAACACCGCTCTGGGGCCAACGTCCTGACTTTC. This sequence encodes CASSEHRSGANVLTF.

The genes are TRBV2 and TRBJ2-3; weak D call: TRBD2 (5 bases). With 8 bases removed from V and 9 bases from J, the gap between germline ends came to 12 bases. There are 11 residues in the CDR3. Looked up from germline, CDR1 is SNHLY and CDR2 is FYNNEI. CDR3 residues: CASLLGGTQYF. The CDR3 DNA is TGTGCCAGCCTTCTGGGCGGGACGCAGTATTTT. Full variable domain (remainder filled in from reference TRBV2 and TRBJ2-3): EPEVTQTPSHQVTQMGQEVILRCVPISNHLYFYWYRQILGQKVEFLVSFYNNEISEKSEIFDDQFSVERPDGSNFTLKIRSTKLEDSAMYFCASLLGGTQYFGPGTRLTVL.

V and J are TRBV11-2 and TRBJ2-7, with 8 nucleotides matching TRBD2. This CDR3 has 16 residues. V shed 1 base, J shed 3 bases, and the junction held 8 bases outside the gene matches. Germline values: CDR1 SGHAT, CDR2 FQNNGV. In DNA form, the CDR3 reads TGTGCCAGCAGCTTAGGGGGCGCGGGGGGTCTCTACGAGCAGTACTTC. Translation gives CASSLGGAGGLYEQYF.

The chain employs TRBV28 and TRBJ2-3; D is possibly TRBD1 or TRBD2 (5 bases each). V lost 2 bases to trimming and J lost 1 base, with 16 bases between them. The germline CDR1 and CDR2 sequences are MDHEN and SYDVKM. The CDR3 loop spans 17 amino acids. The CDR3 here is CASSLGGPLSGTDTQYF. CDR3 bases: TGTGCCAGCAGTTTAGGGGGTCCTTTGAGCGGCACAGATACGCAGTATTTT.

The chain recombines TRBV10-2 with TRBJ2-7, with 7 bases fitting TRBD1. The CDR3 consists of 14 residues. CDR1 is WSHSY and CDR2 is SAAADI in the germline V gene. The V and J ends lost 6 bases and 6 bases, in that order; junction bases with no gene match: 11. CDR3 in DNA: TGCGCCAGCAGCCATGGACAGGTCAAGGTCGAGCAGTACTTC. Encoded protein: CASSHGQVKVEQYF.

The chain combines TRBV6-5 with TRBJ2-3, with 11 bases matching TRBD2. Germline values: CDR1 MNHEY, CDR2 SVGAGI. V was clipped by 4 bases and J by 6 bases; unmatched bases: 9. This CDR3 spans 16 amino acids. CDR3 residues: CASSSRTSGRGDTQYF. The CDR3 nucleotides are TGTGCCAGCAGTTCCAGGACTAGCGGGCGGGGGGATACGCAGTATTTT.

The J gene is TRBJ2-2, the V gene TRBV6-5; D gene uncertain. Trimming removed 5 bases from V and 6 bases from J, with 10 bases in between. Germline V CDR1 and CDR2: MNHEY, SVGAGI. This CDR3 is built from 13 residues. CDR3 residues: CASSALAPGELFF. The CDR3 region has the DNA TGTGCCAGCAGTGCCCTGGCGCCCGGGGAGCTGTTTTTT.

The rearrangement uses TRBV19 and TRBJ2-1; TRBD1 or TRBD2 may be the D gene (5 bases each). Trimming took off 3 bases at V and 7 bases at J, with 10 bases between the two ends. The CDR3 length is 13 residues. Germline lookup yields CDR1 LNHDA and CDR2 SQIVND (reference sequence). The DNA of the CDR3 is TGTGCCAGTAGTATTGTGGGGGTAAATGAGCAGTTCTTC. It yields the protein CASSIVGVNEQFF. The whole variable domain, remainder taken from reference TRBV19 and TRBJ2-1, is DGGITQSPKYLFRKEGQNVTLSCEQNLNHDAMYWYRQDPGQGLRLIYYSQIVNDFQKGDIAEGYSVSREKKESFPLTVTSAQKNPTAFYLCASSIVGVNEQFFGPGTRLTVL.

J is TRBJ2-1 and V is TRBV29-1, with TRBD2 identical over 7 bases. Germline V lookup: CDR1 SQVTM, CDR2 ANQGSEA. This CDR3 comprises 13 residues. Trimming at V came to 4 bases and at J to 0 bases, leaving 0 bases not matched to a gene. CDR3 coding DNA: TGCAGCGTTGGGACTAGCTCCTACAATGAGCAGTTCTTC. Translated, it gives CSVGTSSYNEQFF.